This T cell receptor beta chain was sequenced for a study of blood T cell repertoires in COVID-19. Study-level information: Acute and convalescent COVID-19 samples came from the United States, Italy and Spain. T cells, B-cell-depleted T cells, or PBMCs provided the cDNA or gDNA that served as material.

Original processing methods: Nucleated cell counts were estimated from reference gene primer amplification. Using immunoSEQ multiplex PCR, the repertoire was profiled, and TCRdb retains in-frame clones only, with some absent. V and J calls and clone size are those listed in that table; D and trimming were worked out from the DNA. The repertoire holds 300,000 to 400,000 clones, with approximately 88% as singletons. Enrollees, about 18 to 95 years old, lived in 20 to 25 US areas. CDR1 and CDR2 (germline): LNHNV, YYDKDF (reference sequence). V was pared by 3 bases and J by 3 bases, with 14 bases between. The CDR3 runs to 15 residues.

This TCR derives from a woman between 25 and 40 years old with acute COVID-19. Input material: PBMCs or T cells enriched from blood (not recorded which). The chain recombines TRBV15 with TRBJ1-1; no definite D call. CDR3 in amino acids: CATSSQHERDTEAFF. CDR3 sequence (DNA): TGTGCCACCAGCAGCCAACACGAGAGGGACACTGAAGCTTTCTTT. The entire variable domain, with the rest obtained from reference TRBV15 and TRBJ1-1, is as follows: DAMVIQNPRYQVTQFGKPVTLSCSQTLNHNVMYWYQQKSSQAPKLLFHYYDKDFNNEADTPDNFQSRRPNTSFCFLDIRSPGLGDTAMYLCATSSQHERDTEAFFGQGTRLTVV.